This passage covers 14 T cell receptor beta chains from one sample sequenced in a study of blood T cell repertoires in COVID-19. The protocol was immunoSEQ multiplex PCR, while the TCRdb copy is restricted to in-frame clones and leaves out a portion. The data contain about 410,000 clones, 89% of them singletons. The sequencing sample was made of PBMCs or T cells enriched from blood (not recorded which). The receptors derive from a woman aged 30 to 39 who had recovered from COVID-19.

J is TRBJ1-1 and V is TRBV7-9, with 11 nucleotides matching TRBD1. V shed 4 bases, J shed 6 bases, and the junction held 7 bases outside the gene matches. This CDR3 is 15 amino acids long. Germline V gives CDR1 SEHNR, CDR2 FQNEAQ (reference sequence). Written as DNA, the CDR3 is TGTGCCAGCAGCTGGGGACAGGGGGATGGGTCTGAAGCTTTCTTT. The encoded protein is CASSWGQGDGSEAFF.

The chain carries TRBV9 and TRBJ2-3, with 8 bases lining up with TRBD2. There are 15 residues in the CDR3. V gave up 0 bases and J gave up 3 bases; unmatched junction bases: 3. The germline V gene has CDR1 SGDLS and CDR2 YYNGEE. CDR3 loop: CASSVGAGGTDTQYF. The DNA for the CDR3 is TGTGCCAGCAGCGTAGGTGCGGGGGGTACAGATACGCAGTATTTT.

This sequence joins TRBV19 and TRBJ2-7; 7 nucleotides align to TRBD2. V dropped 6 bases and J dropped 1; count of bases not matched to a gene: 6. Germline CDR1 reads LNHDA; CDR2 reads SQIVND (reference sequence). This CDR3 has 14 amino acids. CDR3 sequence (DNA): TGTGCCAGTAGATGGGCTAGCGGATCCTACGAGCAGTACTTC. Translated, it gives CASRWASGSYEQYF.

This CDR3 reads CASSLASGRANNEQFF. The CDR3 DNA reads TGTGCCAGCAGCTTGGCTAGCGGGAGGGCGAACAATGAGCAGTTCTTC. The rearrangement joins TRBV11-2 to TRBJ2-1; TRBD2 agrees at 12 bases. This CDR3 contains 16 residues. V was clipped by 3 bases and J by 5 bases; unmatched bases: 5. Germline assignment: CDR1 SGHAT and CDR2 FQNNGV.

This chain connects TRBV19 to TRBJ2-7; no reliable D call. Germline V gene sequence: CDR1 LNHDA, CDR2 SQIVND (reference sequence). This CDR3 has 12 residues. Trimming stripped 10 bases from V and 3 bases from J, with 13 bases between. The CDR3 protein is CATASKLYEQYF. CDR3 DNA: TGTGCCACTGCCTCTAAACTCTACGAGCAGTACTTC.

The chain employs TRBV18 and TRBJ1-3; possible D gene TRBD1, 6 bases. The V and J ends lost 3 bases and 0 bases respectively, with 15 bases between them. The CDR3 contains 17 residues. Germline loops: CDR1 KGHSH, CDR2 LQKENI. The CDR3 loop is CASSPLDRPTSGNTIYF. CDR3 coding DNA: TGTGCCAGCTCACCGCTAGACAGGCCTACCTCTGGAAACACCATATATTTT.

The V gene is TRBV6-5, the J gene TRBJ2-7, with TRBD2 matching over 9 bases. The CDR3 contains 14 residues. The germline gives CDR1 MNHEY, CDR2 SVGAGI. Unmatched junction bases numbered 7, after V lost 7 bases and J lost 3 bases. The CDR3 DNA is TGTGCCAGCACGAGGCGGCGGGAGGGCTACGAGCAGTACTTC. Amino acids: CASTRRREGYEQYF.

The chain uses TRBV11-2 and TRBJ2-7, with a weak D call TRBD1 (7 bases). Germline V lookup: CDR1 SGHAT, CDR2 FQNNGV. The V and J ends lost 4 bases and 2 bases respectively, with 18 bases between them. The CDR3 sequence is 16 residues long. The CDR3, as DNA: TGTGCCAGCAGCTGGCGGGACAGTGGCGGCCCCTACGAGCAGTACTTC. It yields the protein CASSWRDSGGPYEQYF. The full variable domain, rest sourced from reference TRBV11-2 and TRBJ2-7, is EAGVAQSPRYKIIEKRQSVAFWCNPISGHATLYWYQQILGQGPKLLIQFQNNGVVDDSQLPKDRFSAERLKGVDSTLKIQPAKLEDSAVYLCASSWRDSGGPYEQYFGPGTRLTVT.

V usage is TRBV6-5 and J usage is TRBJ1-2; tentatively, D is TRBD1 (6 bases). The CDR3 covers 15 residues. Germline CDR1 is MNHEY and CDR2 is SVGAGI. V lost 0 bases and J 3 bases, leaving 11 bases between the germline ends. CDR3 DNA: TGTGCCAGCAGTTACTCACCAGCAGGGGACTATGGCTACACCTTC. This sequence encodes CASSYSPAGDYGYTF.

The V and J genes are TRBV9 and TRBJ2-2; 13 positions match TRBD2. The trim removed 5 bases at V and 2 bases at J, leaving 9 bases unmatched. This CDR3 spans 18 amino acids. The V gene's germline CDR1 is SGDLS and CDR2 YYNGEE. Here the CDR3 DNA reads TGTGCCAGCAGTCCCGGGACTAGCGGGATAATAAACACCGGGGAGCTGTTTTTT. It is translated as CASSPGTSGIINTGELFF.

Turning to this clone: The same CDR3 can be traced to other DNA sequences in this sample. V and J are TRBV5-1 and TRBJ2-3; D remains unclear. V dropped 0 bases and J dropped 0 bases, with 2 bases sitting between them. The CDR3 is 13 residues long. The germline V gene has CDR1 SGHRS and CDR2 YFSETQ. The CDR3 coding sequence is TGCGCCAGCAGCTTGGCGAGCACAGATACGCAGTATTTT. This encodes CASSLASTDTQYF.

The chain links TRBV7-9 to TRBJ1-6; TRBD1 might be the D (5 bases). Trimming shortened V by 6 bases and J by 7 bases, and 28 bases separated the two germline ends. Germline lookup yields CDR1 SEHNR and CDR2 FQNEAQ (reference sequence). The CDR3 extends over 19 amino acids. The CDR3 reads CASSLPRGRMPGENSPLHF. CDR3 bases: TGTGCCAGCAGTCTACCGCGGGGTAGGATGCCGGGGGAGAATTCACCCCTCCACTTT.

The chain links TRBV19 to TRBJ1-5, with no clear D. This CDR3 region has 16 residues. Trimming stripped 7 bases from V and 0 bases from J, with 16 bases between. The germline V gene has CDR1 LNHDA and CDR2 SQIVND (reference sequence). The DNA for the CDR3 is TGTGCCAGTACCAAATTTTCAGCGTCTAGCAATCAGCCCCAGCATTTT. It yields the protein CASTKFSASSNQPQHF.

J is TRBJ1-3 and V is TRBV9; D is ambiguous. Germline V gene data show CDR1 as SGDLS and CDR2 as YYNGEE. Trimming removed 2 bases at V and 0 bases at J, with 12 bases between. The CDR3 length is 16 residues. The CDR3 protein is CASSVLPLISGNTIYF. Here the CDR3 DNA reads TGTGCCAGCAGCGTCCTACCTCTAATCTCTGGAAACACCATATATTTT.